The clone carrying this T cell receptor (beta chain) was seen more than once but under ten times. The antigen is unknown. These data belong to a study of blood T cells in healthy people across ages. A second PCR of roughly 7 to 11 cycles used a sample-barcoded 5' primer and a J-beta primer mix. A single record per CDR3 protein comes from TCRdb applying MiXCR to the 5' RACE reads. The sample holds roughly 1,700,000 distinct CDR3 sequences, 25% to 30% seen once. The length of the CDR3 is 13 residues. Study-wide results and caveats: Per million T cells, the diversity of TCR beta decreased roughly linearly as age advanced. Bulk PBMC profiling left naive and antigen-experienced comparisons inconclusive. Both naive CD4+ cell counts and diversity were greater in long-lived donors than in aged donors.

Caucasian individuals from Russia who were healthy and aged roughly 6 to 90 acted as donors. The TCR originated in a woman in her twenties or thirties in good health. The chain employs TRBV21-1 and TRBJ2-3; TRBD1, the table's D call, was not compared with the DNA. TRBV21-1 is listed as a pseudogene. Material: blood. The DNA for the CDR3 is TGTGCCAGCGGCGGGAGCGCCACAGATACGCAGTATTTT. Translating gives CASGGSATDTQYF.